This T cell receptor beta chain comes out of a study of low-dose radiotherapy and immunotherapy resistance in tumors. Overall study context: Members of Cohort 2 were treated with 1 Gy per fraction every two weeks; their total was 13 Gy over 26 weeks. Intravenous cyclophosphamide 200 mg/m2 was given every two weeks, one day before radiation and immunotherapy.

Alpha- and beta-chain coverage of first-strand cDNA came from TRAV- and TRBV-specific primers. Amplification of TCRs used a constant-region primer and V-primer adapter for around 20 PCR cycles. TCRdb re-derived calls from the reads in MiXCR, one entry per CDR3 protein. The table records around 76,000 distinct CDR3 sequences, about a third of them present only once. V lost 1 base to trimming and J lost 0 bases, with 6 bases between them. The germline gives CDR1 LGHNA, CDR2 YSLEER. CDR3 length: 15 amino acids. Specified time point: before trial treatment. Nivolumab, ipilimumab, aspirin, low-dose cyclophosphamide and low-dose radiotherapy were all administered to the donors. In this sample, this clonotype turned up many times.

The chain carries TRBV4-3 and TRBJ1-4; D might be TRBD1 (5 bases). The source is a female donor with ovarian cancer. This sample comprised PBMCs, obtained before treatment. The CDR3 region has the DNA TGCGCCAGCAGCCAAGCGGGGGCAACTAATGAAAAACTGTTTTTT. As protein: CASSQAGATNEKLFF.